Shown below are 14 T cell receptor beta chains from a single sample sequenced in a study of T cell clonality in common variable immunodeficiency. Sequencing used immunoSEQ multiplex PCR; TCRdb keeps in-frame clones, though not all of them. The sample lists approximately 30,000 clones, none appearing once, the ten largest making up around 4.5%. Specimen: peripheral blood mononuclear cells. Receptor source: a person aged 18 to 75 in good health.

This clone was recorded many times. The CDR3 extends 3 residues past the end of the read, so its final part is completed from the germline J gene. The V call is TRBV6-2 or TRBV6-3, the J call TRBJ2-3, with 8 bases matching TRBD2. The CDR3 is made up of 17 amino acids. CDR1 and CDR2 (germline): MNHEY, SVGEGT. The junction had 5 bases not matched to a gene; V was cut back by 0 bases and J by 0 bases. The part of the CDR3 DNA that was read is TGTGCCAGCAGTTACTCGGTGACTAGCGAAAGCACAGATACG. This codes for CASSYSVTSESTDT. The CDR3, in full, reads CASSYSVTSESTDTQYF.

This clone was recorded at least ten times. The CDR3 protein is CSVGSSSYEQYF. The covered CDR3 bases are TGCAGCGTTGGGTCTAGTTCCTACGAG. The V call is TRBV29-1, the J call TRBJ2-7; D is ambiguous. Coverage ceases 3 residues before the CDR3 finishes, and the germline J gene fills in the end. The V end lost 4 bases, the J end lost 1 base, and 8 bases lay between the germline ends. Germline assignment: CDR1 SQVTM and CDR2 ANQGSEA. The CDR3 extends over 12 amino acids.

Concerning this clone itself: The read ends 3 residues shy of where the CDR3 ends; the end is completed using the germline J gene. The chain carries TRBV30 and TRBJ2-3; possibly TRBD1 for D (6 bases). The CDR3 is made up of 13 amino acids. Germline values: CDR1 GTSNPN, CDR2 SVGIG (reference sequence). CDR3 bases read: TGTGCCTGGAGTGTACAGGGCAATCAGCCG. Its translation is CAWSVQGNQP. The entire CDR3 sequence reads CAWSVQGNQPQYF.

This clone was detected many times. Relative to the germline gene, one junction end is altered; a read error may explain this. The read terminates 3 residues ahead of where the CDR3 ends, so the germline J gene completes it. J is TRBJ1-3 and V is TRBV12-3 or TRBV12-4; D may be TRBD1 (5 bases). The CDR3 spans 14 residues. CDR3 loop: CASSFGGAGSTIYF. CDR3 bases read: TGTGCCAGCAGTTTTGGCGGGGCTGGAAGCACC.

This clone appeared many times. The read comes to an end 3 residues before the CDR3 does, leaving the germline J gene to fill in the end. The chain couples TRBV6-1 to TRBJ2-7, with 8 bases fitting TRBD1. CDR3 length equals 14 residues. Germline assignment: CDR1 MNHNS and CDR2 SASEGT. J gave up 5 bases and V 4 bases, and 7 bases lay outside the gene matches. The CDR3 protein is CASSATDRGHEQYF. The covered CDR3 bases are TGTGCCAGCAGTGCCACAGACAGGGGACACGAG.

This clone was recorded many times. The read falls 3 residues short of the CDR3 end, and the missing part is taken from the germline J gene. The chain uses TRBV15 and TRBJ2-2, with 9 bases identical to TRBD1. J was trimmed by 6 bases and V by 3 bases; bases with no gene match: 5. There are 15 residues in the CDR3. CDR1 LNHNV and CDR2 YYDKDF come from the germline V gene (reference sequence). CDR3 DNA (partial): TGTGCCACCAGCAGCTGGGACAGGGTGGCCGGGGAG. Residues: CATSSWDRVAGE. The CDR3 in its entirety is CATSSWDRVAGELFF.

This clone was seen ten or more times. The observed sequence ends 3 residues before the CDR3 terminus, with the missing tail filled in from the germline J gene. The V call is TRBV5-1, the J call TRBJ2-3; 16 bases agree with TRBD2. From germline, CDR1 is SGHRS and CDR2 YFSETQ. The CDR3 loop spans 19 amino acids. J gave up 2 bases and V 0 bases, and 6 bases lay outside the gene matches. Incomplete CDR3 DNA: TGCGCCAGCAGCTTGGATGGGGGACTAGCGGGAGGGCCCACAGATACG. Its translation: CASSLDGGLAGGPTDT. The whole CDR3 reads CASSLDGGLAGGPTDTQYF. Using reference TRBV5-1 and TRBJ2-3 for the parts outside the CDR3, the full variable domain is KAGVTQTPRYLIKTRGQQVTLSCSPISGHRSVSWYQQTPGQGLQFLFEYFSETQRNKGNFPGRFSGRQFSNSRSEMNVSTLELGDSALYLCASSLDGGLAGGPTDTQYFGPGTRLTVL.

This clone was found many times. The CDR3 end falls 3 residues outside the read, so it is completed with the germline J gene. V gene TRBV7-3 combines with J gene TRBJ2-1; TRBD2 agrees at 9 bases. The CDR3 extends over 17 amino acids. Germline values: CDR1 SGHTA, CDR2 FQGTGA. With 8 bases clipped from V and 3 bases from J, the junction kept 14 bases outside the gene matches. CDR3 bases read: TGTGCCAGCGGCCGTCCCACTAGCGGGCAAAACTACAATGAG. This sequence encodes CASGRPTSGQNYNE. The entire CDR3 is CASGRPTSGQNYNEQFF.

This clone came up many times. Read coverage stops 3 residues before the CDR3 terminus; the germline J gene supplies the remainder. The chain employs TRBV13 and TRBJ2-7; D uncertain. V gave up 2 bases and J gave up 0 bases, with 8 bases separating them. The CDR3 loop spans 14 amino acids. CDR1 is PRHDT, CDR2 FYEKMQ, per germline (reference sequence). Incomplete CDR3 DNA: TGTGCCAGCAGCTTAACCCAAGGCTCCTACGAG. Its protein product is CASSLTQGSYE. The entire CDR3 reads CASSLTQGSYEQYF. The full variable domain, in which reference TRBV13 and TRBJ2-7 provide the parts outside the CDR3, is AAGVIQSPRHLIKEKRETATLKCYPIPRHDTVYWYQQGPGQDPQFLISFYEKMQSDKGSIPDRFSAQQFSDYHSELNMSSLELGDSALYFCASSLTQGSYEQYFGPGTRLTVT.

This clone was detected only a few times. The read falls 3 residues short of the CDR3 end, and the missing part is taken from the germline J gene. This chain links TRBV18 with TRBJ1-2, with D possibly matching TRBD1 (5 bases). This CDR3 has 15 residues. Germline V lookup: CDR1 KGHSH, CDR2 LQKENI. The CDR3 reads CASSPPNTGGSDYTF. CDR3 DNA, as far as it was read: TGTGCCAGCTCACCCCCAAATACGGGGGGTAGCGAC.

This clone has a count of ten or more. The sequenced fragment ends 3 residues before the CDR3 boundary, so the rest is inferred from the germline J gene. The chain joins TRBV5-1 to TRBJ2-1; D unresolved. CDR1 SGHRS and CDR2 YFSETQ come from the germline V gene. CDR3 size: 15 residues. V lost 4 bases and J 0 bases, leaving 11 bases between the germline ends. The sequenced CDR3 bases are TGCGCCAGCAGCCCAACACCGAGCTCCTACAATGAG. Translated: CASSPTPSSYNE. The CDR3 as a whole reads CASSPTPSSYNEQFF.

The sample holds many counts of this clone. The CDR3 end is not reached by the read, which stops 3 residues before it; the germline J gene fills it in. This chain uses TRBV12-3 or TRBV12-4 with TRBJ2-7; a possible D gene is TRBD2 (6 bases). Trimming stripped 2 bases from V and 0 bases from J, with 8 bases between. CDR3 length: 14 amino acids. CDR3 loop: CASSLSGFSYEQYF. The DNA read from the CDR3 is TGTGCCAGCAGTTTAAGCGGGTTCTCCTACGAG.

Concerning this clone itself: The read ends 3 residues early relative to the CDR3; the germline J gene fills the gap. The rearrangement links TRBV7-2 to TRBJ2-3, with 8 bases lining up with TRBD2. This CDR3 contains 14 residues. The germline V gene has CDR1 SGHTA and CDR2 FQGNSA. Incomplete CDR3 DNA: TGTGCCAGCAGCTTGGGACTAACGGGAGGGTCG. It yields the protein CASSLGLTGGS. The complete CDR3 protein is CASSLGLTGGSQYF.

This clone was detected ten times or more. The read stops 3 residues short of the end of the CDR3; the missing end is completed from the germline J gene. The chain combines TRBV18 with TRBJ2-7, with TRBD1 matching 8 bases. The CDR3 has 14 residues. Germline loops: CDR1 KGHSH, CDR2 LQKENI. V lost 3 bases and J lost 2; bases outside the gene matches: 3. Partial CDR3 DNA: TGTGCCAGCTCACCGGACAGGGTCACCTACGAG. It yields the protein CASSPDRVTYE. The entire CDR3 protein reads CASSPDRVTYEQYF.